These 2 T cell receptor beta chains were all obtained from the same sample, sequenced in a study of CXCR3-negative and CXCR3-positive naive CD8 T cells. Overall study results and limits: TRB CDR3 hydrophobicity was greater in CXCR3-positive naive cells than in CXCR3-negative naive cells.

No antigen is known for these receptors. Libraries were UMI-labeled 5' RACE TRB cDNA. TCRdb reworked the 5' RACE reads into one entry per CDR3 protein, no DNA. Reported are some 150,000 distinct CDR3 sequences; the ten largest clones contain 0.41%. The specimen was naive CXCR3+ CD8+ T cells from blood. Subset reported: CD45RO-CCR7+CD27+CD95- naive CD8+ T cells expressing CXCR3 (TNR3+). The receptors were sampled from a human donor in good health. Some clones in this sample may be carry-over from other donors' samples.

The chain joins TRBV5-1 to TRBJ2-7; TCRdb designates TRBD1, a call that cannot be tested without DNA. The CDR3 has 17 residues. Germline V gene data show CDR1 as SGHRS and CDR2 as YFSETQ. The CDR3 loop is CASSLEGTGGSVWEQYF. Full variable domain (rest looked up from reference TRBV5-1 and TRBJ2-7): KAGVTQTPRYLIKTRGQQVTLSCSPISGHRSVSWYQQTPGQGLQFLFEYFSETQRNKGNFPGRFSGRQFSNSRSEMNVSTLELGDSALYLCASSLEGTGGSVWEQYFGPGTRLTVT.

The V and J genes are TRBV4-3 and TRBJ2-5; as DNA is missing, the TRBD2 call by TCRdb cannot be tested. Germline CDR1 and CDR2: LGHNA and YSLEER. CDR3 length: 15 residues. CDR3 in amino acids: CASSPERGGLETQYF.